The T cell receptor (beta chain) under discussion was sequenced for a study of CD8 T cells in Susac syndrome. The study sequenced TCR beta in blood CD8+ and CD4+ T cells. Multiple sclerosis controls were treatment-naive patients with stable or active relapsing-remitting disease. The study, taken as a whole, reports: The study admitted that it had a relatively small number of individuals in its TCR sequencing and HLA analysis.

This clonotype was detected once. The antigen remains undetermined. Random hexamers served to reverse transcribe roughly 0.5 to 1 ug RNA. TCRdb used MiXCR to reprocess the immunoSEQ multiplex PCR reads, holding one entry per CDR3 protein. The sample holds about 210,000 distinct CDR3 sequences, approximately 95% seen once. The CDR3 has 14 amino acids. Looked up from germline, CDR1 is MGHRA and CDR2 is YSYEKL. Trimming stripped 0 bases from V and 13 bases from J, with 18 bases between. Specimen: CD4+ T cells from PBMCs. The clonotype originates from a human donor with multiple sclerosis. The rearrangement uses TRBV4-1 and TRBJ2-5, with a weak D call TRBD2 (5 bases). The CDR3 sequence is CASSQEERPVASYF. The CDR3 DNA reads TGCGCCAGCAGCCAAGAGGAGCGGCCCGTCGCCTCGTACTTC.